This TCR beta chain is from a study of cytomegalovirus exposure and HLA in healthy donors. Per the germline V gene, CDR1 is SGHNT and CDR2 is YYREEE (reference sequence). J was trimmed by 0 bases and V by 4 bases; bases with no gene match: 11. The CDR3 is made up of 17 amino acids. Details on this clone: What it binds is not known.

General study findings and limits: TCR beta V segments were, for the most part, productive about 87% or about 30% of the time in an earlier analysis. An analysis that came later showed most CMV-associated TCR beta chains appearing HLA-restricted.

The PCR contained 60 Vbeta and 13 Jbeta primers. Profiled with immunoSEQ multiplex PCR; TCRdb holds only in-frame clones, not every one. The sample carries under 200,000 clones, roughly 75% recorded once. The sample taken for sequencing was PBMCs. The genes are TRBV5-4 and TRBJ2-7; TRBD2 aligns across 9 bases. The source is a woman in her thirties or forties in good health and CMV-seropositive. The CDR3 sequence is CASSPIENSGSSYEQYF. The CDR3 DNA reads as TGTGCCAGCAGCCCGATAGAAAATAGCGGGAGCTCCTACGAGCAGTACTTC.